This T cell receptor (beta chain) was recorded in a study of sequential checkpoint blockade in melanoma. Study-level information: First-line arms were nivolumab then ipilimumab, or the reverse, randomized 1:1. After both sequences, patients received maintenance nivolumab.

Stated treatment: randomized to nivolumab then ipilimumab (arm A) or the reverse (arm B). DNA-damaging chemotherapy had not been given to any patient beforehand. From thawed PBMCs, live CD3+CD8+ cells negative for CD19 and CD56 were sorted. The table came from immunoSEQ multiplex PCR; TCRdb's copy has only in-frame clones and leaves some out. The sample shows 5,000 to 7,500 clones, roughly 57% of them seen only once. The count of this clone is one. V lost 0 bases, J lost 2 bases, and 10 bases lay in between. The CDR3 extends over 15 amino acids. CDR1 is LGHNA, CDR2 YNFKEQ, per germline. This clonotype was obtained from a human donor with melanoma. The chain joins TRBV4-2 to TRBJ1-2; D is ambiguous. Material: CD8+ T cells sorted from blood (inferred from file names), obtained from a patient given nivolumab and ipilimumab in sequence. CDR3 in DNA: TGTGCCAGCAGCCAAGAGTTCGCGGAAAACTATGGCTACACCTTC. It codes for CASSQEFAENYGYTF.